The 32 T cell receptor beta chains below come from one sample, sequenced in a study of cytomegalovirus exposure and HLA in healthy donors. In the PCR, 60 Vbeta and 13 Jbeta primers were used. Sequencing was performed with immunoSEQ multiplex PCR; in TCRdb, only in-frame clones are kept and a portion is missing. Here the sample spans about 140,000 clones, 75% to 85% being singletons. Sequences were obtained from PBMCs. The receptors were gathered from a woman in her 40s in good health and CMV-seropositive.

This rearrangement joins TRBV5-1 to TRBJ2-3; possible D gene TRBD1, 7 bases. Between the trimmed V and J ends, which lost 0 bases and 2 bases, there was a span of 16 bases. The germline gives CDR1 SGHRS, CDR2 YFSETQ. The CDR3 contains 17 residues. CDR3 loop: CASSLANGGTATDTQYF. CDR3 in DNA: TGCGCCAGCAGCTTGGCCAATGGGGGGACAGCCACAGATACGCAGTATTTT.

The rearrangement links TRBV19 to TRBJ2-7; no clear D gene. The V end lost 3 bases, the J end lost 3 bases, and 12 bases lay between the germline ends. The CDR3 totals 14 residues. Per the germline V gene, CDR1 is LNHDA and CDR2 is SQIVND (reference sequence). DNA of the CDR3: TGTGCCAGTAGTATCGGTCCAGGAATCTACGAGCAGTACTTC. It translates to CASSIGPGIYEQYF.

This chain joins TRBV15 and TRBJ2-3; 8 nucleotides line up with TRBD1. V shed 5 bases and J 4 bases; nucleotides not matched to a gene: 5. The germline V gene encodes CDR1 LNHNV and CDR2 YYDKDF (reference sequence). The CDR3 has 14 residues. In DNA, the CDR3 is TGTGCCACCAGCGCTACGACAGGGGCAGATACGCAGTATTTT. Translating it yields CATSATTGADTQYF.

V usage is TRBV28 and J usage is TRBJ2-7; 7 bases are shared with TRBD1. The V and J ends lost 7 bases and 0 bases, in that order; junction bases with no gene match: 9. The CDR3 consists of 15 residues. Germline CDR1 is MDHEN and CDR2 is SYDVKM. The CDR3 coding sequence is TGTGCCAGCACCTCTGGACAGGATAGCTCCTACGAGCAGTACTTC. It yields the protein CASTSGQDSSYEQYF.

The J gene is TRBJ2-3, the V gene TRBV5-1, with TRBD2 as a possible D gene (6 bases). Per germline, CDR1 SGHRS and CDR2 YFSETQ. CDR3 size: 14 residues. V was shortened by 7 bases and J by 4 bases, with 16 bases between the two germline ends. CDR3 region: CASLLDGGSDTQYF. The CDR3 DNA reads as TGCGCCAGCCTCCTTGATGGGGGGTCAGATACGCAGTATTTT.

The chain has TRBV5-1 and TRBJ2-5; weak D call: TRBD2 (6 bases). The V end was cut by 4 bases, the J end by 1 base, with 11 bases between. Per germline, CDR1 SGHRS and CDR2 YFSETQ. The CDR3 has 14 amino acids. CDR3 residues: CASSRGTLQETQYF. The CDR3 DNA follows: TGCGCCAGCAGCCGGGGGACCCTCCAAGAGACCCAGTACTTC.

This chain links TRBV5-1 with TRBJ2-7, with TRBD1 identical over 8 bases. V lost 4 bases to trimming and J lost 9 bases; unmatched junction nucleotides: 9. This CDR3 spans 13 amino acids. Germline V CDR1 and CDR2: SGHRS, YFSETQ. In DNA, the CDR3 is TGCGCCAGCAGCGCCGGACAGGGCGGTTGGCAGTACTTC. It translates to CASSAGQGGWQYF. Filled out from reference TRBV5-1 and TRBJ2-7, the complete variable domain reads KAGVTQTPRYLIKTRGQQVTLSCSPISGHRSVSWYQQTPGQGLQFLFEYFSETQRNKGNFPGRFSGRQFSNSRSEMNVSTLELGDSALYLCASSAGQGGWQYFGPGTRLTVT.

The rearrangement uses TRBV15 and TRBJ1-5, with D tentatively TRBD1 (5 bases). The CDR3 runs to 14 residues. Between the trimmed V and J ends, which lost 3 bases and 0 bases, there was a span of 6 bases. CDR1 LNHNV and CDR2 YYDKDF come from the germline V gene (reference sequence). CDR3 DNA: TGTGCCACCAGCAGGACAGTTAGCAATCAGCCCCAGCATTTT. Translation gives CATSRTVSNQPQHF.

The chain employs TRBV2 and TRBJ1-5, with D uncertain. V was clipped by 6 bases and J by 0 bases, with 9 bases between them. This CDR3 is built from 14 residues. CDR1 is SNHLY, CDR2 FYNNEI, per germline. The CDR3 spells CASREGYSNQPQHF. The CDR3 bases are TGTGCCAGCAGAGAGGGTTATAGCAATCAGCCCCAGCATTTT.

A single count supports this clone. V gene TRBV7-9 combines with J gene TRBJ1-4; TRBD1 aligns across 8 bases. The CDR3 spans 13 residues. CDR1 and CDR2 (germline): SEHNR, FQNEAQ (reference sequence). V shed 5 bases, J shed 7 bases, and the junction held 3 bases outside the gene matches. The CDR3 coding sequence is TGTGCCAGCAGCCAAGGACAGGGTGAAAAACTGTTTTTT. Protein product: CASSQGQGEKLFF. Drawing the rest from reference TRBV7-9 and TRBJ1-4, the complete variable domain is DTGVSQNPRHKITKRGQNVTFRCDPISEHNRLYWYRQTLGQGPEFLTYFQNEAQLEKSRLLSDRFSAERPKGSFSTLEIQRTEQGDSAMYLCASSQGQGEKLFFGSGTQLSVL.

This chain joins TRBV28 and TRBJ2-1; 7 nucleotides align to TRBD1. The germline gives CDR1 MDHEN, CDR2 SYDVKM. The length of the CDR3 is 16 residues. V gave up 7 bases and J gave up 4 bases; unmatched junction bases: 13. The CDR3 loop reads CASTPGQTGVYNEQFF. The CDR3 DNA sequence: TGTGCCAGCACCCCGGGACAAACAGGGGTATACAATGAGCAGTTCTTC.

V usage is TRBV11-3 and J usage is TRBJ2-2, with 7 bases that match TRBD2. The germline V gene encodes CDR1 SGHNT and CDR2 YENEEA. This CDR3 is built from 13 residues. With V trimmed by 3 bases and J by 6 bases, 1 base remained unmatched. In nucleotides, the CDR3 is TGTGCCAGCAGCTTTACTAGCGCCGGGGAGCTGTTTTTT. It codes for CASSFTSAGELFF.

The V call is TRBV7-9, the J call TRBJ2-1, with 10 bases matching TRBD1. J gave up 4 bases and V 5 bases, and 8 bases lay outside the gene matches. Germline V gene lookup returns CDR1 SEHNR and CDR2 FQNEAQ (reference sequence). This CDR3 is built from 16 residues. DNA of the CDR3: TGTGCCAGCAGCGCACCAGGGACAGGGGAATACAATGAGCAGTTCTTC. It codes for CASSAPGTGEYNEQFF.

V is TRBV19 and J is TRBJ2-3; perhaps TRBD2 as D (5 bases). V was pared by 3 bases and J by 6 bases, with 16 bases between. CDR1 is LNHDA and CDR2 is SQIVND in the germline V gene (reference sequence). The CDR3 consists of 15 residues. In DNA form, the CDR3 reads TGTGCCAGTAGTATTGGGTTGAGGGTGTCGGATACGCAGTATTTT. It codes for CASSIGLRVSDTQYF. Supplemented by reference TRBV19 and TRBJ2-3, the full variable domain reads DGGITQSPKYLFRKEGQNVTLSCEQNLNHDAMYWYRQDPGQGLRLIYYSQIVNDFQKGDIAEGYSVSREKKESFPLTVTSAQKNPTAFYLCASSIGLRVSDTQYFGPGTRLTVL.

CDR3 in DNA: TGCGCCAGCAGCCAAGCTGGGGGCGGAAAGGTTAAAACAGATACGCAGTATTTT. This codes for CASSQAGGGKVKTDTQYF. V usage is TRBV4-1 and J usage is TRBJ2-3; TRBD1 might be the D (6 bases). CDR1 is MGHRA and CDR2 is YSYEKL in the germline V gene. The CDR3 runs to 18 residues. V shed 1 base and J shed 3 bases, with 20 bases lying between them.

CDR3 protein: CASSYGGTSASYEQYF. The CDR3 bases are TGTGCCAGCAGTTACGGTGGGACTAGCGCGTCCTACGAGCAGTACTTC. The genes are TRBV6-6 and TRBJ2-7; 10 positions match TRBD2. Per the germline V gene, CDR1 is MNHNY and CDR2 is SVGAGI (reference sequence). CDR3 length equals 16 residues. V was clipped by 2 bases and J by 1 base; unmatched bases: 5.

This sequence joins TRBV28 and TRBJ2-1; 11 bases are shared with TRBD2. Germline values: CDR1 MDHEN, CDR2 SYDVKM. The CDR3 covers 15 residues. Trimming removed 6 bases from V and 7 bases from J; junction bases left unmatched: 8. Here the CDR3 reads CASSPLAGGGNEQFF. CDR3 in DNA: TGTGCCAGCAGCCCTCTAGCGGGAGGTGGAAATGAGCAGTTCTTC.

The CDR3 is CASSQISGQVYEQYF. The DNA for the CDR3 is TGTGCCAGCAGCCAGATTAGCGGCCAGGTCTACGAGCAGTACTTC. The chain recombines TRBV4-2 with TRBJ2-7; weak D call: TRBD2 (6 bases). Germline CDR1 LGHNA, CDR2 YNFKEQ. V lost 3 bases, J lost 3 bases, and 15 bases lay in between. The CDR3 runs to 15 residues.

This clone has only one observation. The gene calls are TRBV29-1 and TRBJ1-2, with D possibly TRBD1 on 6 matching bases. Deletions cut 5 bases from V and 8 bases from J, with 9 bases between. Germline V gives CDR1 SQVTM, CDR2 ANQGSEA. CDR3 length: 10 residues. CDR3 coding DNA: TGCAGCGTTCAGGACAGCGGCTACACCTTC. It yields the protein CSVQDSGYTF.

A single count supports this clone. V gene TRBV5-4 combines with J gene TRBJ2-5; no definite D call. The germline gives CDR1 SGHNT, CDR2 YYREEE (reference sequence). The CDR3 runs 15 residues. The V end lost 4 bases, the J end lost 5 bases, and 18 bases lay between the germline ends. This chain's CDR3 is CASSPRSLDGETQYF. CDR3 bases: TGTGCCAGCAGCCCGCGGAGTCTGGATGGCGAGACCCAGTACTTC.

Concerning this clone itself: Germline and junction disagree at one end, which may indicate a read error. This chain joins TRBV5-8 and TRBJ2-7, with TRBD2 as a possible D gene (5 bases). Looked up from germline, CDR1 is SGHTS and CDR2 is YDEGEE. CDR3 length: 11 amino acids. The CDR3 DNA sequence: TGTGCCAGCAGCCTCGGGAAGAACCCGAGGTTC. It encodes CASSLGKNPRF.

The V call is TRBV18, the J call TRBJ2-3, with TRBD1 matching 8 bases. V lost 1 base to trimming and J lost 4 bases; unmatched junction nucleotides: 7. Looked up from germline, CDR1 is KGHSH and CDR2 is LQKENI. This CDR3 is built from 16 residues. The CDR3 sequence: CASSPLGQGSADTQYF. The CDR3 DNA reads TGTGCCAGCTCACCACTCGGACAGGGTAGTGCAGATACGCAGTATTTT.

The chain joins TRBV7-2 to TRBJ2-1; TRBD2 aligns across 8 bases. The CDR3 has 15 residues. Looked up from germline, CDR1 is SGHTA and CDR2 is FQGNSA. Germline trimming cut 1 base from V and 6 bases from J; bases unmatched to any gene: 5. CDR3 amino acids: CASSLVAGGRNEQFF. The CDR3 DNA reads TGTGCCAGCAGCTTAGTCGCGGGAGGACGCAATGAGCAGTTCTTC.

This clone was detected only a few times. V gene TRBV6-1 combines with J gene TRBJ2-7; possible D gene TRBD1, 5 bases. The CDR3 extends over 11 amino acids. Trimming shortened V by 3 bases and J by 12 bases, and 12 bases separated the two germline ends. Germline assignment: CDR1 MNHNS and CDR2 SASEGT. In nucleotides, the CDR3 is TGTGCCAGCAGTGAGGGGCAGGCTTGGTACTTC. Its protein is CASSEGQAWYF.

The V gene is TRBV7-6, the J gene TRBJ2-1; 9 nucleotides agree with TRBD2. The CDR3 has 20 amino acids. The J segment lost 0 bases and the V segment lost 5 bases, leaving 17 bases of the junction unmatched. In germline, CDR1 is SGHVS, CDR2 FNYEAQ. The CDR3 DNA reads TGTGCCAGCAGCCTAATGACTAGCGGAGGCCCCCGAAGCTCCTACAATGAGCAGTTCTTC. Its protein is CASSLMTSGGPRSSYNEQFF. Full variable domain (missing parts from reference TRBV7-6 and TRBJ2-1): GAGVSQSPRYKVTKRGQDVALRCDPISGHVSLYWYRQALGQGPEFLTYFNYEAQQDKSGLPNDRFSAERPEGSISTLTIQRTEQRDSAMYRCASSLMTSGGPRSSYNEQFFGPGTRLTVL.

This clone showed up just a few times. The genes are TRBV5-1 and TRBJ1-1, with D tentatively TRBD1 (6 bases). The CDR3 has 14 amino acids. Trimming took off 4 bases at V and 4 bases at J, with 14 bases between the two ends. Germline V lookup: CDR1 SGHRS, CDR2 YFSETQ. The CDR3 is CASSGFQGSTEAFF. As DNA, the CDR3 is TGCGCCAGCAGCGGATTTCAGGGGTCCACTGAAGCTTTCTTT.

V is TRBV7-9 and J is TRBJ2-7; possible D gene TRBD1, 6 bases. The CDR3 runs to 14 residues. V lost 1 base to trimming and J lost 2 bases, with 9 bases between them. Germline CDR1 and CDR2: SEHNR and FQNEAQ (reference sequence). The CDR3 loop is CASSLGAGAYEQYF. The CDR3 region has the DNA TGTGCCAGCAGCTTAGGCGCAGGGGCCTACGAGCAGTACTTC. Looking up the rest from reference TRBV7-9 and TRBJ2-7 gives the full variable domain: DTGVSQNPRHKITKRGQNVTFRCDPISEHNRLYWYRQTLGQGPEFLTYFQNEAQLEKSRLLSDRFSAERPKGSFSTLEIQRTEQGDSAMYLCASSLGAGAYEQYFGPGTRLTVT.

This chain connects TRBV20-1 to TRBJ2-5, with 7 bases that match TRBD2. CDR1 is DFQATT and CDR2 is SNEGSKA in the germline V gene (reference sequence). Trimming at V came to 6 bases and at J to 5 bases, leaving 3 bases not matched to a gene. The CDR3 is made up of 11 amino acids. This CDR3 reads CSARLAETQYF. In nucleotides, the CDR3 is TGCAGTGCCCGACTAGCCGAGACCCAGTACTTC.

The chain recombines TRBV15 with TRBJ2-3; TRBD1 agrees at 7 bases. With V trimmed by 4 bases and J by 6 bases, 7 bases remained unmatched. Germline CDR1 LNHNV, CDR2 YYDKDF (reference sequence). The CDR3 loop spans 14 amino acids. CDR3 bases: TGTGCCACCAGCATACCGACAGGGTGGGATACGCAGTATTTT. This sequence encodes CATSIPTGWDTQYF.

This sequence joins TRBV27 and TRBJ1-2; perhaps TRBD1 as D (5 bases). Germline V lookup: CDR1 MNHEY, CDR2 SMNVEV (reference sequence). With 3 bases removed from V and 5 bases from J, the gap between germline ends came to 13 bases. The CDR3 contains 14 residues. The CDR3 DNA sequence: TGTGCCAGCAGTTTGGTGGCAGGGCCTTATGGCTACACCTTC. Its protein is CASSLVAGPYGYTF.

The rearrangement uses TRBV6-8 and TRBJ2-7; 10 positions match TRBD1. V was clipped by 6 bases and J by 5 bases; unmatched bases: 4. CDR1 is MNHGY, CDR2 SAAAGT, per germline. The CDR3 runs 13 residues. The DNA for the CDR3 is TGTGCCAGCAGCCGACAGGGGGCTGACGAGCAGTACTTC. It is translated as CASSRQGADEQYF.

The genes are TRBV7-2 and TRBJ2-7; tentatively, D is TRBD1 (5 bases). The CDR3 sequence is 13 residues long. Germline V lookup: CDR1 SGHTA, CDR2 FQGNSA. Trimming removed 3 bases from V and 8 bases from J, with 14 bases in between. The CDR3 region is CASSLETQAQQYF. Written as DNA, the CDR3 is TGTGCCAGCAGCTTGGAGACACAGGCCCAGCAGTACTTC.